This TCR beta chain was obtained from a study of cytomegalovirus exposure and HLA in healthy donors (dated by TCRdb to between 2016 and 2019). About the full investigation: An earlier analysis of some 550 of the donors reported about 250 Gb of sequence data and approximately 110 million unique TCR beta sequences from around 200 million T cells. The aim of the study was to test whether cataloging public T cell receptors could identify signatures of past pathogen exposure. The genetic ancestry cluster associated with self-reported Caucasian donors included roughly four fifths of the roughly 380 genotyped donors. A later genetic analysis took genome-wide SNP genotypes for about 60% of the roughly 670 donors and used that subset as a discovery cohort. Donor age, sex, ethnicity and CMV serostatus were collected together with the repertoire data. All discovery cohort repertoires had been generated using a single sequencing platform. The number of typed donors differed by locus: about 629-630 for A, B, C, DRB1 and DQB1; 522 for DQA1; 606 for DPA1; and some 450 for DPB1. In the later analysis, no new phenotypic data were used to find candidate immune exposures; instead, reliance was placed on TCR beta sequences and their occurrence across donors. An earlier analysis of several hundred of the donors applied high-throughput TCR beta sequencing to assess whether each TCR beta V gene segment acted as functional or pseudogenic. High-throughput TCR immunosequencing, statistical association of individual TCRs with disease status, and machine learning were combined to predict cytomegalovirus infection status. Several DR-DQ haplotypes were handled as single units for association and clustering because linkage in the cohort was strong. A later analysis re-examined previously published TCR beta repertoires from more than 600 donors and added high-resolution HLA genotyping to investigate patterns of TCR occurrence. Roughly 300 gigabases of sequencing data and 80 million or so unique TCR sequences were included in an early release covering roughly 600 HLA-typed donors. Across under 500 genotyped donors of the cohort, an average of approximately 220,000 unique TCR beta nucleotide sequences per donor were sequenced, and approximately 19% of those sequences were non-productive. Along with the roughly 700-subject first cohort, a separate validation cohort of 120 different subjects was used. Class I and class II HLA loci were covered by the typing at four-digit resolution. Using immunosequencing, the study profiled T cell repertoires from fewer than 850 subjects and related those repertoires to cytomegalovirus serostatus.

Study-wide conclusions, independent of this receptor: A later analysis found that most CMV-associated TCR beta chains appeared HLA-restricted, with HLA associations seemingly driven largely by CMV exposure. The study listed 164 TCR beta chains as associated with cytomegalovirus. Because counts were too low, seventeen rarely observed V segments, including chromosome 9 orphons, were excluded from the earlier analysis of some 590 of the donors. A later genetic analysis reported fewer N-insertions in productive TCRs among donors in an Asian-associated ancestry cluster than the roughly 670-donor mean. In a later analysis, the rate of TCR association differed among HLA loci, with DRB1 alleles having the most associated TCRs and HLA-C alleles having the fewest. In vitro tests confirmed that a few of the cytomegalovirus-associated TCR beta chains recognize cytomegalovirus antigens. Strong co-occurrence of HLA alleles, especially DR and DQ, made assigning TCR associations to individual alleles difficult. In a later analysis, several top co-occurrence clusters were reported to appear linked to parvovirus B19, influenza, CMV and Epstein-Barr virus. Immune exposure information for the cohort was limited to CMV serostatus. Cytomegalovirus status was reported to be diagnosed by the classifier with high specificity and sensitivity in both the original and validation cohorts. A further reported finding was that TCR beta sequences accurately predicted the HLA-A and HLA-B alleles for most subjects in the first cohort. The presence/absence analyses assumed that sequencing depth was roughly uniform across donors, and that assumption may not be true. According to the authors, the approach could potentially be generalized to other disease states and immunological phenotypes. Because HLA typing was unavailable for some donors at each locus, only the typed subset was used in association tests. A cluster of highly shared sequence variants was judged likely to be a technical artifact of the sequencing pipeline. While some public TCRs were present in many individuals, most TCR sequences turned up only very rarely across donors. Correlated functional status among segregating V segments might be attributable to linkage disequilibrium, but an unknown experimental factor could not be ruled out. Compared with equally common non-associated chains, HLA-associated TCR beta chains in a later analysis were more clonally expanded and had lower generation probabilities. In a later genetic analysis, a missense DCLRE1C variant was associated with V-gene and J-gene trimming of TCR beta chains, and the association was replicated in an independent cohort. Only TCR beta chains were sequenced in this cohort, and the absence of alpha or paired-chain data limited detectable features. In an earlier analysis of around 500 of the donors, most TCR beta V segments appeared in productive rearrangements about 90% or about 30% of the time, broadly matching IMGT annotations. Specific HLA alleles were associated with over 15,000 TCR beta sequences at a false discovery rate of 0.05 in a later analysis.

Remarks on this clone: This clone's antigen is unknown. There are no base qualities to consult, and no much larger clone falls within one base.

Library prep was done by the immunoSEQ multiplex PCR assay. For the multiplex PCR, a mixture combining 60 forward primers for TCR Vbeta segments and 13 reverse primers for TCR Jbeta segments was used. Amplification of the CDR3 region of rearranged TCR beta genes was performed with a multiplex PCR assay on genomic DNA. The amplified TCR beta libraries were sequenced on the Illumina HiSeq System as 87-base-pair reads. Per the authors' processing: Across the roughly 640 repertoires, a later analysis counted around 80 million unique TCR beta chains, approximately 12 million of which were shared by at least two donors. To remove PCR and sequencing errors, raw reads were error-corrected and collapsed into unique sequences using a nearest-neighbor algorithm that merged closely related sequences. CDR3 sequences were aligned to IMGT reference sequences to assign V, D and J gene segments. For a sequence to be retained, at least a six-nucleotide match to both a V gene segment and a J gene segment was required. Rearrangements were called productive when the CDR3 lacked stop codons and stayed in frame with V and J; all others were non-productive. Following IMGT convention, CDR3 was defined as the stretch from the second conserved V-encoded cysteine to the conserved J-encoded phenylalanine. In an earlier analysis of 500 to 650 of the donors, sequences lacking an unambiguous match to a single V gene segment were excluded. In an earlier analysis of 500 to 750 of the donors, V segments were called functional above 56.7% productive rearrangements and were called segregating when the between-donor standard deviation exceeded 5%. A statistical classification framework was built for diagnosing cytomegalovirus status from the catalog of TCR beta chain sequences. V and J gene assignment, in a later analysis, came from comparing TCR nucleotide sequences with IMGT/GENE-DB human TR gene sequences. The TCRdist pipeline was used in a later analysis to assign CDR3 sequences and most-parsimonious VDJ recombination scenarios. In a later analysis, each TCR beta chain was defined by its CDR3 amino acid sequence together with its V-gene family, and reads without a unique V-gene family were excluded. In a later analysis, nearly 600 highly shared, low-generation-probability nucleotide sequences were removed to address suspected cross-contamination and a sequencing artifact. For each public chain, a later analysis derived a clonal expansion index from normalized ranks of inferred template counts within each repertoire. In a later analysis, generation probabilities were computed with a VDJ recombination model fitted to out-of-frame rearrangements, and the resulting probabilities were checked against IGoR. A later analysis scored TCR-TCR, TCR-HLA and TCR-CMV co-occurrence with hypergeometric tests, applying a repertoire-size bias correction to TCR pairs. To estimate false discovery rates, a later analysis permuted the HLA or CMV assignments 20 times. In a later analysis, co-occurring TCRs were grouped with DBSCAN, and TCRdist sequence similarity was added when clustering was performed within HLA-allele-positive subsets. Co-occurrence clustering excluded repertoires with fewer than 30,000 or more than 120,000 public chains, plus five with anomalous nucleotide sharing. Imported from immuneACCESS, the table was reduced by TCRdb to in-frame sequences with V and J called. These copies leave out some clones; in studies compared against another copy, an unresolved V gene accounts for under half, and the cause of the remainder is not known. That table gives V, J and clone size, and the DNA gave D and trimming. The sample includes approximately 97,000 clones, with 83% observed a single time. Jointly, the top ten make up around 2.6% of the sample.

In total, 500 to 700 healthy bone marrow donors made up the cohort. At the time of sampling, every cohort member was nominally healthy, though immune exposures that went unrecorded were likely present. The donor was CMV seronegative and belonged to the group of under 400 seronegative cohort members. Every donor gave a peripheral blood sample, and the peripheral blood mononuclear cells from that sample were used for TCR beta sequencing. Genomic DNA was extracted from the blood cell samples with the Qiagen DNeasy Blood Extraction Kit. Sequenced material: PBMCs. This clonotype was obtained from a man in his forties in good health and CMV-seronegative.

The CDR3 is CASSRRGQDYGYTF. The DNA reads TGTGCCAGCAGCCGCCGCGGACAGGACTATGGCTACACCTTC. The rearranged segments are TRBV5-6 and TRBJ1-2; TRBD1 agrees with 7 junctional bases. Trimming leaves V shorter by 4 bases and J shorter by 3 bases, with the junction holding 6 bases beyond the gene matches. The CDR3 goes from the cysteine to the phenylalanine over 14 residues. Solely the CDR3 DNA is kept, with 42 bases framed from the first base. Sequences SGHDT (CDR1) and YYEEEE (CDR2) are obtained from the germline V gene.